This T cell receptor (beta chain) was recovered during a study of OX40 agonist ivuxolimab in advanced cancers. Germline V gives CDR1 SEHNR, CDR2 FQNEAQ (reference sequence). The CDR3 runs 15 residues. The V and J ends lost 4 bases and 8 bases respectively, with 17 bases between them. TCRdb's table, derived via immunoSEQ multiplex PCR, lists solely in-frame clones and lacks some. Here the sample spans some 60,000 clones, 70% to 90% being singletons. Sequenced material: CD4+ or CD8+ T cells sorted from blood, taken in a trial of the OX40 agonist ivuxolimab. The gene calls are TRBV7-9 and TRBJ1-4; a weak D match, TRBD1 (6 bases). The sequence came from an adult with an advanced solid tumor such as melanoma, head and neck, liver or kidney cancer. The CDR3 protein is CASSSSQGGREKLFF. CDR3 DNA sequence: TGTGCCAGCAGCTCCTCACAGGGCGGTAGGGAAAAACTGTTTTTT.